Below, 14 T cell receptor beta chains from the same sample are listed, as sequenced in a study of T cells in Graves' hyperthyroidism and ophthalmopathy. Using RNA transcripts as the source, TCR beta CDR3 regions were amplified. The study used the HTBI primer set for a first-round RT-PCR of the TCR CDR3. TCRdb called the multiplex PCR reads again in MiXCR, with one record for every CDR3 protein. The sample consists of about 410,000 distinct CDR3 sequences, about 15% of them appearing once. Sequencing was carried out using blood. The receptors derive from a man aged 18 to 35 with Graves' ophthalmopathy.

The J gene is TRBJ2-1, the V gene TRBV6-1; D unresolved. Germline V gene sequence: CDR1 MNHNS, CDR2 SASEGT. The CDR3 is 16 amino acids. Trimming shortened V by 2 bases and J by 0 bases, and 11 bases separated the two germline ends. The CDR3 reads CASSEYEKTSYNEQFF. CDR3 nucleotide sequence: TGTGCCAGCAGTGAATATGAGAAAACCTCCTACAATGAGCAGTTCTTC.

The chain uses TRBV12-5 and TRBJ2-2, with TRBD1 matching 8 bases. The germline V gene encodes CDR1 LGHNT and CDR2 FRNRAP. J lost 3 bases, V lost 1 base, and 4 bases had no gene match. The CDR3 has 16 amino acids. The CDR3 DNA follows: TGTGCTAGTGGTTTGGGTGACAGGGGCGACACCGGGGAGCTGTTTTTT. The encoded protein is CASGLGDRGDTGELFF.

This clonotype occurred many times. CDR3 DNA sequence: TGTGCCAGCTCACCTTGGGACTTCGAGAGCACAGATACGCAGTATTTT. Translated, it gives CASSPWDFESTDTQYF. The chain links TRBV18 to TRBJ2-3; possible D gene TRBD2, 6 bases. V lost 3 bases, J lost 0 bases, and 13 bases lay in between. The germline V gene encodes CDR1 KGHSH and CDR2 LQKENI. The CDR3 totals 16 residues. Variable domain in full (rest from reference TRBV18 and TRBJ2-3): NAGVMQNPRHLVRRRGQEARLRCSPMKGHSHVYWYRQLPEEGLKFMVYLQKENIIDESGMPKERFSAEFPKEGPSILRIQQVVRGDSAAYFCASSPWDFESTDTQYFGPGTRLTVL.

The chain joins TRBV20-1 to TRBJ2-7; D is possibly TRBD1 or TRBD2 (6 bases each). Trimming took off 0 bases at V and 0 bases at J, with 15 bases between the two ends. CDR3 length equals 16 residues. Germline CDR1 is DFQATT and CDR2 is SNEGSKA (reference sequence). The CDR3 bases are TGCAGTGCTAGAGATACGGGGGCCAGGAGCTCCTACGAGCAGTACTTC. Encoded protein: CSARDTGARSSYEQYF.

This clonotype was picked up many times. The chain is built from TRBV6-1 and TRBJ1-2; 7 nucleotides align to TRBD1. Germline CDR1 reads MNHNS; CDR2 reads SASEGT. The CDR3 loop spans 15 amino acids. V dropped 6 bases and J dropped 8; count of bases not matched to a gene: 15. The CDR3 DNA sequence: TGTGCCAGCAGGGGAGGGACAGTCAGTTCGAGCGGCTACACCTTC. Translated, it gives CASRGGTVSSSGYTF.

The rearrangement links TRBV20-1 to TRBJ1-4; no clear D. CDR3 length: 14 residues. Germline-derived CDR1 and CDR2 are DFQATT and SNEGSKA (reference sequence). V was pared by 0 bases and J by 5 bases, with 10 bases between. CDR3 sequence reads: CSARDPGGNEKLFF. In DNA form, the CDR3 reads TGCAGTGCTAGAGATCCCGGCGGGAATGAAAAACTGTTTTTT.

This clonotype was counted at least ten times. This chain joins TRBV27 and TRBJ1-2; a weak D match, TRBD1 (5 bases). The CDR3 length is 16 residues. The germline V and J ends were trimmed by 2 bases and 4 bases, with 17 bases remaining between them. Per germline, CDR1 MNHEY and CDR2 SMNVEV (reference sequence). CDR3 loop: CASSLEYRKGIYGYTF. CDR3 bases: TGTGCCAGCAGTTTAGAGTACAGGAAGGGAATCTATGGCTACACCTTC.

The V gene is TRBV10-1, the J gene TRBJ2-2; D might be TRBD1 (6 bases). The germline V and J ends were trimmed by 4 bases and 6 bases, with 9 bases remaining between them. Looked up from germline, CDR1 is WNHNN and CDR2 is SYGVQD (reference sequence). The CDR3 extends over 13 amino acids. The CDR3 protein is CASSGTVAGELFF. The CDR3 DNA sequence: TGCGCCAGCAGTGGGACAGTAGCCGGGGAGCTGTTTTTT.

This clonotype was found a few times. This chain connects TRBV3-1 to TRBJ2-7; a possible D gene is TRBD1 (7 bases). CDR3 length: 14 residues. The ends were cut back, 0 bases at V and 3 bases at J, with 9 bases in the middle. CDR1 and CDR2 from the germline V gene are LGHDT and YNNKEL (reference sequence). CDR3 bases: TGTGCCAGCAGCCAAGAGCAGGGGGGCTACGAGCAGTACTTC. Amino acids: CASSQEQGGYEQYF.

This clonotype was counted ten times or more. The chain carries TRBV7-2 and TRBJ2-7; 11 bases map to TRBD2. In germline, CDR1 is SGHTA, CDR2 FQGNSA. J lost 2 bases, V lost 3 bases, and 3 bases had no gene match. The CDR3 has 15 residues. The chain's CDR3 is CASSFTSGGTYEQYF. The CDR3 region has the DNA TGTGCCAGCAGCTTCACTAGCGGGGGTACCTACGAGCAGTACTTC.

This clonotype showed up just a few times. The CDR3 region is CASSLGQGPNTGELFF. CDR3 in DNA: TGTGCCAGCAGCCTAGGACAGGGACCGAACACCGGGGAGCTGTTTTTT. This chain connects TRBV7-3 to TRBJ2-2, with TRBD1 identical over 8 bases. CDR1 and CDR2 (germline): SGHTA, FQGTGA. The CDR3 sequence is 16 residues long. Trimming removed 5 bases from V and 0 bases from J; junction bases left unmatched: 5.

This clonotype showed up many times. The chain couples TRBV6-2 or TRBV6-3 to TRBJ1-1; no clear D gene. The CDR3 is 12 residues long. Per germline, CDR1 MNHEY and CDR2 SVGEGT. Trimming left V 7 bases short and J 0 bases short, with 6 bases between. The CDR3, as DNA: TGTGCCAGCAAGCCAATGAACACTGAAGCTTTCTTT. Its translation: CASKPMNTEAFF.

This clonotype was found many times. The chain couples TRBV11-2 to TRBJ2-3, with D unresolved. Germline values: CDR1 SGHAT, CDR2 FQNNGV. This CDR3 comprises 16 residues. Between the trimmed V and J ends, which lost 5 bases and 2 bases, there was a span of 17 bases. In DNA form, the CDR3 reads TGTGCCAGCAGCGTAGCCGTAGAAATCGTCACAGATACGCAGTATTTT. This encodes CASSVAVEIVTDTQYF.

Ten or more counts support this clonotype. Here the CDR3 reads CATSPQGAGPYGYTF. DNA of the CDR3: TGTGCCACCTCACCTCAGGGGGCAGGCCCCTATGGCTACACCTTC. The J gene is TRBJ1-2, the V gene TRBV15, with TRBD1 matching 8 bases. This CDR3 has 15 residues. The ends lost 8 bases at V and 4 bases at J; junction bases unmatched: 12. Germline CDR1 is LNHNV and CDR2 is YYDKDF (reference sequence).